This T cell receptor (beta chain) comes out of a study of blood T cell repertoires in COVID-19. Study background: Before being deemed recovered, Cohort 3 donors had two negative PCRs, clearance, or symptom resolution. Acute-phase and convalescent COVID-19 samples originated in the United States, Italy and Spain.

The CDR3 runs to 14 residues. Deletions cut 5 bases from V and 0 bases from J, with 10 bases between. CDR1 is MNHEY and CDR2 is SMNVEV in the germline V gene (reference sequence). Profiled with immunoSEQ multiplex PCR; TCRdb holds only in-frame clones, not every one. Altogether hundreds of thousands of clones are present, around nine tenths being singletons, with the ten largest covering under 2.5%. The age range of participants was 18 to 89 years, with residence in about 25 US areas. There are a few counts of this clone. The TCR comes from a woman aged 55-69 years in a cohort exposed to, infected with or recovered from COVID-19 (not recorded which). Material for sequencing was PBMCs or T cells enriched from blood (not recorded which). The chain joins TRBV27 to TRBJ1-1; tentative D call: TRBD1 (6 bases). CDR3 DNA sequence: TGTGCCAGCAGTCTACAGGGATTGAACACTGAAGCTTTCTTT. This codes for CASSLQGLNTEAFF.